This TCR beta chain was recovered during a study of cytomegalovirus exposure and HLA in healthy donors. The wider study: Genetic ancestry analysis placed about 84% of the 410 or so donors that were genotyped in the Caucasian-associated cluster.

This clone turned up a few times. Its target is not known. Germline V gene lookup returns CDR1 MNHEY and CDR2 SMNVEV (reference sequence). The CDR3 spans 13 residues. V was trimmed by 3 bases and J by 4 bases, leaving 9 bases between them. Study results and caveats: In an earlier analysis, in approximately 630 donors, most V segments appeared productive either ~90% or ~30% of the time. Across donors, most TCRs were seen rarely, yet some public ones were widespread. The CMV antigen specificity of a few CMV-associated chains was confirmed through in vitro analysis.

This PCR relied on a set of 60 Vbeta primers and 13 Jbeta primers. Assay: immunoSEQ multiplex PCR; the TCRdb copy retains only in-frame clones and omits some. The sample yields 150,000 to 200,000 clones, over 70% seen once. The chain joins TRBV27 to TRBJ1-2; D gene ambiguous. The sample was PBMCs. The clonotype was recovered from a man between 50 and 59 years old in good health and CMV-seronegative. The CDR3 DNA reads TGTGCCAGCAGTTTTCAAGGAGGCTATGGCTACACCTTC. Its translation is CASSFQGGYGYTF.